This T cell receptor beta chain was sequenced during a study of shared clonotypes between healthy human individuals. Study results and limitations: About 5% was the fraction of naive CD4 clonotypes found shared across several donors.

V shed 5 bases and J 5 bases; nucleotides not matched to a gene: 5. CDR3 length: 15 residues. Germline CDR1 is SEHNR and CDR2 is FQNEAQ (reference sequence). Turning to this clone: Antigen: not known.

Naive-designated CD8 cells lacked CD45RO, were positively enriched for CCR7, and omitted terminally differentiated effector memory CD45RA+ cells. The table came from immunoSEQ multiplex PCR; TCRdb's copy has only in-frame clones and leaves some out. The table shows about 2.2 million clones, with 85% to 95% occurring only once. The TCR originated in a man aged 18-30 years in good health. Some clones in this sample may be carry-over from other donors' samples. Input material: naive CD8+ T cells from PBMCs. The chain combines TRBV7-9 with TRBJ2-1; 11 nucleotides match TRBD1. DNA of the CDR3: TGTGCCAGCAGCCACCGGGACAGGGGGGACAATGAGCAGTTCTTC. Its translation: CASSHRDRGDNEQFF.